This TCR beta chain was identified in a study of cytomegalovirus exposure and HLA in healthy donors. This clone was counted a single time. Amplification used 60 Vbeta primers and 13 Jbeta primers. The data were produced by immunoSEQ multiplex PCR, yet TCRdb's version contains in-frame clones alone and is incomplete. The repertoire has 120,000 to 150,000 clones, roughly 80% of them found once; the top ten carry 1.5% to 2%. This CDR3 has 13 residues. Germline V gene data show CDR1 as LNHDA and CDR2 as SQIVND (reference sequence). J lost 4 bases, V lost 5 bases, and 2 bases had no gene match. The TCR comes from a woman aged 40 to 49 in good health and CMV-seronegative. The J gene is TRBJ1-5, the V gene TRBV19; 7 nucleotides align to TRBD1. Specimen: PBMCs. The CDR3 DNA reads TGTGCCAGTAGTTGGGACAGAAATCAGCCCCAGCATTTT. It codes for CASSWDRNQPQHF.